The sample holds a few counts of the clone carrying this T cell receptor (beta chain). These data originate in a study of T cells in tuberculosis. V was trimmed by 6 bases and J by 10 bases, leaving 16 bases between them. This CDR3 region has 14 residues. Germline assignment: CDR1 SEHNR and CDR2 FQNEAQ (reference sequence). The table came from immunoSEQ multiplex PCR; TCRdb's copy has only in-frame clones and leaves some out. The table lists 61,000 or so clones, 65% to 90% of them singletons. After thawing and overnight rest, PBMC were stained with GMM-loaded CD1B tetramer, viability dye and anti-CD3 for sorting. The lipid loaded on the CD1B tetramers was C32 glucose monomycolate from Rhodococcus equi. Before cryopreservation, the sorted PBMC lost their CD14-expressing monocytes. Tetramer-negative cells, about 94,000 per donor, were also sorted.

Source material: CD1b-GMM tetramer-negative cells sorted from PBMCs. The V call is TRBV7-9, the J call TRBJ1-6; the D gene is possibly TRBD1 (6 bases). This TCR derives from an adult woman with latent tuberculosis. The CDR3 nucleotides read TGTGCCAGCAGGCCGGACAGCCGGGGATCACCCCTCCACTTT. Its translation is CASRPDSRGSPLHF.